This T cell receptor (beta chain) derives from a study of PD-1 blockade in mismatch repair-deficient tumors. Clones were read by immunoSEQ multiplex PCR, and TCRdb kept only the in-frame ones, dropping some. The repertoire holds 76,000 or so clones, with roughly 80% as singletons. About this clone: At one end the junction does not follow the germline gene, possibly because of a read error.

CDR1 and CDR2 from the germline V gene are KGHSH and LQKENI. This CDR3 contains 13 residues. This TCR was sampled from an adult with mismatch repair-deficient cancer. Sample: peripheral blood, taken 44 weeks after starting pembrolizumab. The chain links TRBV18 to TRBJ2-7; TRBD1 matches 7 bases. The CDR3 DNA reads TGTGCCAGCTCACAACTGGCAGACAGGGCCCTCCTCTTC. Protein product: CASSQLADRALLF.